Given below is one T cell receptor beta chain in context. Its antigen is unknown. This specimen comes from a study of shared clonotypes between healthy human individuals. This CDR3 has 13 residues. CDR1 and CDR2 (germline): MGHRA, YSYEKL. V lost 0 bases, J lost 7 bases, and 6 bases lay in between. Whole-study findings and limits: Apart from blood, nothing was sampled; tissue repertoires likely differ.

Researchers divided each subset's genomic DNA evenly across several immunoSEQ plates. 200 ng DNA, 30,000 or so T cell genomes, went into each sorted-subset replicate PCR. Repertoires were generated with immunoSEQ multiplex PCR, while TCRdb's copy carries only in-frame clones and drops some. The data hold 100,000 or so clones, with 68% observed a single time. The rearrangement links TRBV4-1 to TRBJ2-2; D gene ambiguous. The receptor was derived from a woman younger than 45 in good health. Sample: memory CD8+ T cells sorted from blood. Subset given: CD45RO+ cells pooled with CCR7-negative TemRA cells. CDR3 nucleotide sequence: TGCGCCAGCAGCCAAGAGGTCGTCGGGGAGCTGTTTTTT. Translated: CASSQEVVGELFF.